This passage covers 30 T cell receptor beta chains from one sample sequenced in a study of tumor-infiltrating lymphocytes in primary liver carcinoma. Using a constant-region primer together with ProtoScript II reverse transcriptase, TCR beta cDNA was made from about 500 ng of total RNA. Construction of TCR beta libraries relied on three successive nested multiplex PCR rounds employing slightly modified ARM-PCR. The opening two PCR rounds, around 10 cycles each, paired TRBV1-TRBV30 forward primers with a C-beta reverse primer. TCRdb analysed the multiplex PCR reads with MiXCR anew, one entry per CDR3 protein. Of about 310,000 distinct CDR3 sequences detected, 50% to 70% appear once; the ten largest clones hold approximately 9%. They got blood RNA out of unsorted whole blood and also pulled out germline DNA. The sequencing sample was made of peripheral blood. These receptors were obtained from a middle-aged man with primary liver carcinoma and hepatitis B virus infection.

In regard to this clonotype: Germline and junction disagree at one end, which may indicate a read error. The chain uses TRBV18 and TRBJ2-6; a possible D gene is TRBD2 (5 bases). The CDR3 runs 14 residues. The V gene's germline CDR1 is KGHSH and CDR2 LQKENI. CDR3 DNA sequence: TGTGTCAGCTCACCGGGGTCTGGGGCCAACGTCCTGACTTTC. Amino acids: CVSSPGSGANVLTF.

The CDR3 loop reads CASTQAGTSNPQETQYF. CDR3 nucleotides: TGTGCCAGCACGCAAGCCGGGACCTCGAACCCGCAAGAGACCCAGTACTTC. This chain connects TRBV14 to TRBJ2-5; D possibly uses TRBD1 or TRBD2 (5 bases each). CDR3 length: 17 residues. Trimming took off 7 bases at V and 2 bases at J, with 23 bases between the two ends. The germline CDR1 and CDR2 sequences are SGHDN and FVKESK.

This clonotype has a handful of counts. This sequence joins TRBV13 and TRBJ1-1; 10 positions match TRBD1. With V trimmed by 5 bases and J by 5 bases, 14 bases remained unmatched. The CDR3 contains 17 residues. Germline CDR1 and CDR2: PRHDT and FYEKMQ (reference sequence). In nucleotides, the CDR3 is TGTGCCAGCAGCGCCCTGAGGGACAGGGGAAGAGGGACTGAAGCTTTCTTT. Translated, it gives CASSALRDRGRGTEAFF.

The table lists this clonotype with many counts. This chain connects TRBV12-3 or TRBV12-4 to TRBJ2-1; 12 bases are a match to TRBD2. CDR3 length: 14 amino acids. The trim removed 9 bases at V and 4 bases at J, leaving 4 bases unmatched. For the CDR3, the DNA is TGTGCCAGTATGACTAGCGGGAGATACAATGAGCAGTTCTTC. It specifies CASMTSGRYNEQFF.

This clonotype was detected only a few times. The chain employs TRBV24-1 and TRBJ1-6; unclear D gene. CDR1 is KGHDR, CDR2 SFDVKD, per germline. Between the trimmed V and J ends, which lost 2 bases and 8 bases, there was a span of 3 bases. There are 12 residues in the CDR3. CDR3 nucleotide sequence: TGTGCCACCAGTGATTCGGATTCACCCCTCCACTTT. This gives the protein CATSDSDSPLHF.

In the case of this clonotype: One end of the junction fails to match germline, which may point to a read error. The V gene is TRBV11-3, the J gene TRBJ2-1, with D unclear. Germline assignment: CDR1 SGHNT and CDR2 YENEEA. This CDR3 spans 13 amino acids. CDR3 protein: CASNGSSYYEQFF. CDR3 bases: TGTGCCAGCAACGGTAGCTCCTACTATGAGCAGTTCTTC. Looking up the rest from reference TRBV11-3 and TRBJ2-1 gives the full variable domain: EAGVVQSPRYKIIEKKQPVAFWCNPISGHNTLYWYLQNLGQGPELLIRYENEEAVDDSQLPKDRFSAERLKGVDSTLKIQPAELGDSAVYLCASNGSSYYEQFFGPGTRLTVL.

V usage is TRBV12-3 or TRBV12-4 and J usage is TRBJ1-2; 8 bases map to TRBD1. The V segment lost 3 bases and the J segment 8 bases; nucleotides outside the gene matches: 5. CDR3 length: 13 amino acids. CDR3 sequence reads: CASSFQGALGYTF. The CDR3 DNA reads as TGTGCCAGCAGTTTTCAGGGGGCGCTGGGCTACACCTTC.

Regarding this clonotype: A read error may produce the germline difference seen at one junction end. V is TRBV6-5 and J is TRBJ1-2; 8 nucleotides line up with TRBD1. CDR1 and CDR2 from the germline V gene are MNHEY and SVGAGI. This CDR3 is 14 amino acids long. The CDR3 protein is CASIANGQGKGYTF. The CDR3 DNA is TGTGCCAGCATAGCGAACGGACAGGGAAAAGGCTACACGTTC.

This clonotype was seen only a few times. CDR3 sequence reads: CASSRVVGAGYTF. The CDR3 nucleotides read TGTGCCAGCAGCAGGGTAGTTGGGGCCGGCTACACCTTC. The rearrangement links TRBV6-6 to TRBJ1-2, with D possibly matching TRBD1 (5 bases). This CDR3 contains 13 residues. V gave up 6 bases and J gave up 8 bases, with 16 bases separating them. CDR1 and CDR2 (germline): MNHNY, SVGAGI (reference sequence).

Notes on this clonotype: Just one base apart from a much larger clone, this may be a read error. The CDR3 DNA reads TGCGCCAGCAACCAAGGAAGACTGGGCGAGCAGTACTTC. Protein sequence: CASNQGRLGEQYF. This chain links TRBV5-1 with TRBJ2-7, with unresolved D. The CDR3 is made up of 13 amino acids. Germline-derived CDR1 and CDR2 are SGHRS and YFSETQ. V dropped 6 bases and J dropped 6 bases, with 16 bases sitting between them.

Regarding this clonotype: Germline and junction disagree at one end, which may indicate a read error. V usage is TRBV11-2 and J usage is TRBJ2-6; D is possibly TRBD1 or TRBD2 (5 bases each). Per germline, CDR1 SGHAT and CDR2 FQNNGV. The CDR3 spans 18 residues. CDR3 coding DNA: TGTGCCAGCAGCTTCGGGGCAGCACGACTCTCTGGGGCCAACATCCTGACTTTC. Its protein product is CASSFGAARLSGANILTF.

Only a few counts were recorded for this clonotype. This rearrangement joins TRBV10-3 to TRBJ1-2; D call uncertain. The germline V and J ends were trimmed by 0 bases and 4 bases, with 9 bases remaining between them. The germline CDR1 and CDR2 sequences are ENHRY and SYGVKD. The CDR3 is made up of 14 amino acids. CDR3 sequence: CAISESPESYGYTF. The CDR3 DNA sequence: TGTGCCATCAGTGAGTCCCCCGAGAGCTATGGCTACACCTTC.

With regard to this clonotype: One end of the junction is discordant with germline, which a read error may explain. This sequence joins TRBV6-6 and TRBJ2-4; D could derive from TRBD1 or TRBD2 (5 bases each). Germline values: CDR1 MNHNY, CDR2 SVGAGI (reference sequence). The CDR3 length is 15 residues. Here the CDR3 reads CAGSYSAEGRNIQYF. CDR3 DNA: TGTGCCGGCAGTTACTCAGCAGAGGGGAGAAACATTCAGTACTTC.

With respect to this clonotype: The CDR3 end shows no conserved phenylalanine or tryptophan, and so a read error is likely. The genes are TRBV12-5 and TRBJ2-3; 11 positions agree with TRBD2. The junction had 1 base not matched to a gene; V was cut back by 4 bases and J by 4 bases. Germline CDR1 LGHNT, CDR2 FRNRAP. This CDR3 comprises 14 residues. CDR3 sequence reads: CASGSSGRPDTQYI. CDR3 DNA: TGTGCTAGTGGTTCTAGCGGGAGGCCAGATACGCAGTATATT.

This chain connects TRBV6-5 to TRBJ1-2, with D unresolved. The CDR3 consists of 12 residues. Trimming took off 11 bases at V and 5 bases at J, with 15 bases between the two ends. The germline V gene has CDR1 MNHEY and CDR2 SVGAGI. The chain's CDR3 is CADKGMRYGYTF. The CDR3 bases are TGTGCCGACAAAGGAATGCGGTATGGCTACACCTTC.

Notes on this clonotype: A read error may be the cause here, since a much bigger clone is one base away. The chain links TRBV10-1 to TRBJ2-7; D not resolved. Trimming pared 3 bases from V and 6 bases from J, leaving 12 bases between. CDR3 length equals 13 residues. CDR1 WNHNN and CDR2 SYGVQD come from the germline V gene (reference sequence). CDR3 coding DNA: TGCGCCAGCAGTGAAGGCAGCTACTGCGAGCAGTACTTC. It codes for CASSEGSYCEQYF.

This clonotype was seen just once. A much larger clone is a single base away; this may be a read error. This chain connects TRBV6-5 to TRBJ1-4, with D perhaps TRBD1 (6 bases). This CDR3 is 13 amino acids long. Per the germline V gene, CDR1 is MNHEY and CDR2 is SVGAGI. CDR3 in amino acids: CVSRGRNNEKLFF. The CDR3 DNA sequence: TGTGTCAGCAGGGGCCGGAATAATGAAAAACTGTTTTTT.

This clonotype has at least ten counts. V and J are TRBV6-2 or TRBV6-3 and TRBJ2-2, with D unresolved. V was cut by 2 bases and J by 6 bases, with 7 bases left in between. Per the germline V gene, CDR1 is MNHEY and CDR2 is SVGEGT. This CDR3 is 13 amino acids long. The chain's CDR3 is CASSYEAPGELFF. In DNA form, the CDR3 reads TGTGCCAGCAGTTACGAGGCCCCCGGGGAGCTGTTTTTT.

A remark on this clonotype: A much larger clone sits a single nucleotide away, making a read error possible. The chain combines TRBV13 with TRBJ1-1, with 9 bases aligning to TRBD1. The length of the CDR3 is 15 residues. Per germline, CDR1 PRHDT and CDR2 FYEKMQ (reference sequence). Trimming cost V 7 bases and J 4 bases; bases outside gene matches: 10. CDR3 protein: CASMEIQGAGTEAFF. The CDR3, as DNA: TGTGCCAGCATGGAGATACAGGGGGCTGGCACTGAAGCTTTCTTT.

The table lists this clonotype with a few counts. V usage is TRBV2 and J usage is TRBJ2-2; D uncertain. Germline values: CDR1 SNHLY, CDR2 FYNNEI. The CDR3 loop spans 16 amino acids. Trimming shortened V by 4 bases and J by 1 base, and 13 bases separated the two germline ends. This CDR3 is CASSARQPQNTGELFF. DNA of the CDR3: TGTGCCAGCAGTGCGCGTCAGCCTCAGAACACCGGGGAGCTGTTTTTT. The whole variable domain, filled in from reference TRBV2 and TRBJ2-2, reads EPEVTQTPSHQVTQMGQEVILRCVPISNHLYFYWYRQILGQKVEFLVSFYNNEISEKSEIFDDQFSVERPDGSNFTLKIRSTKLEDSAMYFCASSARQPQNTGELFFGEGSRLTVL.

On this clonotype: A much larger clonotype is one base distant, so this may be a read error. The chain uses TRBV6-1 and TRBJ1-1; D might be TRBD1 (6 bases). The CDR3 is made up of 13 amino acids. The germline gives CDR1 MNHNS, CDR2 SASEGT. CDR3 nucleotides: TGTGCCAGCAATCCAGGGGCGAACAATGAAGCTTTCTTT. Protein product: CASNPGANNEAFF.

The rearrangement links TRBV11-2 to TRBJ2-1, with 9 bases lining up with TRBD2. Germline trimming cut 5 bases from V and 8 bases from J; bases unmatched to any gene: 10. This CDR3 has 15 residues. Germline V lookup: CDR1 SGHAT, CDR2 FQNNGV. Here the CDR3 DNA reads TGTGCCAGCAGCCATACCGGGACTAGCAGGGATGAGCAGTTCTTC. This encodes CASSHTGTSRDEQFF.

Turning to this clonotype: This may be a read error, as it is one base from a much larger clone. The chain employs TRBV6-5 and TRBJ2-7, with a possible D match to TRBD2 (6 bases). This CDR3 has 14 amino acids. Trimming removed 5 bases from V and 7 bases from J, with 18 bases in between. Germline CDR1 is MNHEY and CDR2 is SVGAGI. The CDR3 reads CASSASGLSGEQYF. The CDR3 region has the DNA TGTGCCAGCAGTGCGTCGGGACTCTCGGGGGAGCAGTACTTC.

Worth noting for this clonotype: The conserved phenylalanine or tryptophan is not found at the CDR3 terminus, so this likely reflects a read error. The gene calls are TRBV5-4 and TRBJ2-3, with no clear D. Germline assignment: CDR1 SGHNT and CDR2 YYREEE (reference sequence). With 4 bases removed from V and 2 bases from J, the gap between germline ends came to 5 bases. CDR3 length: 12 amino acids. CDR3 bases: TGTGCCAGCAGCGCCTACACAGATACGCAGTATTAT. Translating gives CASSAYTDTQYY.

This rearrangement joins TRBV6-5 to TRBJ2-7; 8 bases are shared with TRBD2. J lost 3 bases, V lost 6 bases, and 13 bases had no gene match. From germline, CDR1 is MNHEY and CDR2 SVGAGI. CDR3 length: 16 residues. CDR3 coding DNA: TGTGCCAGCAGGCCCCGGGGGGGCATAATGGACTACGAGCAGTACTTC. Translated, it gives CASRPRGGIMDYEQYF.

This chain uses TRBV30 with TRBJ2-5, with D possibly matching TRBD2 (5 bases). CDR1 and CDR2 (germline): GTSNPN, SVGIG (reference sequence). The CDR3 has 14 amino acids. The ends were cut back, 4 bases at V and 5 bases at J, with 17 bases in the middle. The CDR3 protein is CAWNVGSRYETQYF. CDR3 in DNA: TGTGCCTGGAACGTAGGGAGTCGGTACGAGACCCAGTACTTC. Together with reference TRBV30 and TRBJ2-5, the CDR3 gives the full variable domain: SQTIHQWPATLVQPVGSPLSLECTVEGTSNPNLYWYRQAAGRGLQLLFYSVGIGQISSEVPQNLSASRPQDRQFILSSKKLLLSDSGFYLCAWNVGSRYETQYFGPGTRLLVL.

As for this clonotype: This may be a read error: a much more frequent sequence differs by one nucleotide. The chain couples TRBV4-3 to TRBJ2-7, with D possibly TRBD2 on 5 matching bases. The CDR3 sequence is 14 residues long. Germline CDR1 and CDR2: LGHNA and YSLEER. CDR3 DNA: TGCGCCAGCGGCCAAGATAGCGCAGACTACGAGCAGTACTTC. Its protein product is CASGQDSADYEQYF.

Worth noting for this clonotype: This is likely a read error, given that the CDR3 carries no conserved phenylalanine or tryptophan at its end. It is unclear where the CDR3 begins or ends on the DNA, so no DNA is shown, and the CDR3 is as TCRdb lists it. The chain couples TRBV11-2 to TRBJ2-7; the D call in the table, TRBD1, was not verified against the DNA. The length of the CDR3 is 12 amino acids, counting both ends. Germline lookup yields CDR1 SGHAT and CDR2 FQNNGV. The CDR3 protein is CASSPGGYERYL.

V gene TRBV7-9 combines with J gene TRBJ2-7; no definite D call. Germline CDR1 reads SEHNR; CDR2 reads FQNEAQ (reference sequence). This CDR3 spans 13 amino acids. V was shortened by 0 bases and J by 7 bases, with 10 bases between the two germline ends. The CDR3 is CASSLAAVREQYF. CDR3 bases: TGTGCCAGCAGCTTAGCGGCGGTAAGGGAGCAGTACTTC.

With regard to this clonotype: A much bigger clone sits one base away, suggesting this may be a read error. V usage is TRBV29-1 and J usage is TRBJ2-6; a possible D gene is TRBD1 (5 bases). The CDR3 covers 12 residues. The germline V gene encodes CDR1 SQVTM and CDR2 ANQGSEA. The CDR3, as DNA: TGCAGCGCCCAAGCTGGGGCCAACATCCTGACTTTC. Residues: CSAQAGANILTF.